The 19 T cell receptor beta chains below come from one sample, sequenced in a study of T cells after yellow fever vaccination (dated by TCRdb to the late 2010s). The sample's treatment or condition label, decoded: live attenuated yellow fever vaccine strain. The library came from 5' RACE. Sequencing relied on an Illumina NovaSeq 6000. TCRdb's own reprocessing of the public reads used fastp at Q25 and MiXCR and kept productive beta chains. Merged by CDR3 protein, the rows form single entries marked with the most common genes and DNA. This sample has about 260,000 distinct CDR3 sequences in its table, and around 5.2% of those were observed once. The top ten constitute 3% to 4% of the sample. Source: CD4+ T cells sorted from PBMCs, taken on the day of the yellow fever booster vaccination. These TCRs come from a man aged 18 to 29 who received the YFV17D yellow fever vaccine.

This clonotype was seen many times. The chain is built from TRBV5-1 and TRBJ2-5; no clear D. The CDR3 spans 14 residues. The V gene lost 0 bases and the J gene lost 4 bases, with 10 bases spanning the gap. Germline-derived CDR1 and CDR2 are SGHRS and YFSETQ. The DNA for the CDR3 is TGCGCCAGCAGCTTGGGAGTAGTGGGAGAGACCCAGTACTTC. Its protein product is CASSLGVVGETQYF. Complete variable domain (other parts from reference TRBV5-1 and TRBJ2-5): KAGVTQTPRYLIKTRGQQVTLSCSPISGHRSVSWYQQTPGQGLQFLFEYFSETQRNKGNFPGRFSGRQFSNSRSEMNVSTLELGDSALYLCASSLGVVGETQYFGPGTRLLVL.

This clonotype was seen at least ten times. The chain recombines TRBV28 with TRBJ1-3; D is undetermined. Germline V gene lookup returns CDR1 MDHEN and CDR2 SYDVKM. The CDR3 runs 14 residues. V was trimmed by 7 bases and J by 4 bases, leaving 14 bases between them. The CDR3 region is CASTPSSAGNTIYF. DNA for the CDR3: TGTGCCAGCACCCCATCCAGCGCCGGAAACACCATATATTTT.

This clonotype was recorded at least ten times. The DNA for the CDR3 is TGCGCCAGCAGCCAAGATGGGTTGGGCACGGAGAACTATGGCTACACCTTC. Its translation: CASSQDGLGTENYGYTF. The chain joins TRBV4-3 to TRBJ1-2; D not certain. The germline CDR1 and CDR2 sequences are LGHNA and YSLEER. CDR3 length: 17 residues. V lost 0 bases to trimming and J lost 2 bases, with 16 bases between them.

This clonotype was seen a few times. V and J are TRBV27 and TRBJ2-7; TRBD2 might be the D (5 bases). Germline lookup yields CDR1 MNHEY and CDR2 SMNVEV (reference sequence). There are 16 residues in the CDR3. V dropped 5 bases and J dropped 1 base, with 18 bases sitting between them. CDR3 region: CASSRVSGGVSYEQYF. DNA for the CDR3: TGTGCCAGCAGTAGAGTATCAGGAGGAGTGTCCTACGAGCAGTACTTC.

The rearrangement uses TRBV5-4 and TRBJ2-7; D might be TRBD1 (6 bases). This CDR3 has 18 amino acids. Trimming cost V 1 base and J 1 base, with 21 bases left between them. The V gene's germline CDR1 is SGHNT and CDR2 YYREEE (reference sequence). The CDR3 loop is CASSLFRLGRDISYEQYF. The CDR3 DNA sequence: TGTGCCAGCAGCTTGTTTCGGCTCGGCCGGGACATTTCCTACGAGCAGTACTTC. Full variable domain (outside the CDR3, taken from reference TRBV5-4 and TRBJ2-7): ETGVTQSPTHLIKTRGQQVTLRCSSQSGHNTVSWYQQALGQGPQFIFQYYREEENGRGNFPPRFSGLQFPNYSSELNVNALELDDSALYLCASSLFRLGRDISYEQYFGPGTRLTVT.

This clonotype was seen more than once but under ten times. V is TRBV7-2 and J is TRBJ2-5, with D perhaps matching TRBD2 (6 bases). Trimming left V 0 bases short and J 5 bases short, with 13 bases between. The CDR3 consists of 15 residues. Per germline, CDR1 SGHTA and CDR2 FQGNSA. The CDR3 loop is CASSLAVGGGETQYF. The CDR3 DNA follows: TGTGCCAGCAGCTTAGCCGTCGGGGGAGGTGAGACCCAGTACTTC.

This clonotype showed up just a few times. The chain couples TRBV20-1 to TRBJ2-6; 7 bases are shared with TRBD2. CDR3 size: 15 residues. Germline V gives CDR1 DFQATT, CDR2 SNEGSKA (reference sequence). With V trimmed by 2 bases and J by 1 base, 2 bases remained unmatched. The CDR3 DNA reads TGCAGTGCTAGATCGGGGGGTTCTGGGGCCAACGTCCTGACTTTC. Encoded protein: CSARSGGSGANVLTF.

The rearrangement links TRBV5-1 to TRBJ2-3; D is unclear. Germline V lookup: CDR1 SGHRS, CDR2 YFSETQ. V shed 4 bases and J shed 1 base, with 7 bases lying between them. This CDR3 spans 13 amino acids. CDR3 sequence reads: CASSEPGTDTQYF. CDR3 DNA sequence: TGCGCCAGCAGCGAACCAGGCACAGATACGCAGTATTTT.

The V gene is TRBV7-9, the J gene TRBJ1-4, with a possible D match to TRBD1 (5 bases). V was pared by 3 bases and J by 8 bases, with 13 bases between. This CDR3 has 14 residues. CDR1 and CDR2 (germline): SEHNR, FQNEAQ (reference sequence). The CDR3 is CASSFGTSEEKLFF. The DNA for the CDR3 is TGTGCCAGCAGCTTCGGGACCTCTGAGGAAAAACTGTTTTTT.

This clonotype was seen only a few times. The rearrangement links TRBV7-9 to TRBJ2-5, with 13 positions matching TRBD2. V dropped 6 bases and J dropped 0; count of bases not matched to a gene: 13. CDR1 SEHNR and CDR2 FQNEAQ come from the germline V gene (reference sequence). The CDR3 extends over 19 amino acids. CDR3 coding DNA: TGTGCCAGCAGGGTTGGCCCGGGACTAGCGGGGATCTACCAAGAGACCCAGTACTTC. This sequence encodes CASRVGPGLAGIYQETQYF.

This clonotype was detected a few times. Sequence at one end of the junction differs from germline and may be a read error. The chain couples TRBV24-1 to TRBJ1-2; no reliable D call. This CDR3 has 14 amino acids. Germline CDR1 reads KGHDR; CDR2 reads SFDVKD. CDR3: CATSDHDNNHGYTF. The CDR3 DNA is TGTGCCACCAGTGATCACGACAATAACCATGGCTACACCTTC.

This chain joins TRBV9 and TRBJ1-6; 7 bases are a match to TRBD1. The length of the CDR3 is 15 residues. Germline values: CDR1 SGDLS, CDR2 YYNGEE. V was pared by 0 bases and J by 10 bases, with 7 bases of the junction left unmatched. The DNA for the CDR3 is TGTGCCAGCAGCGTAGAGGGGGCTGTATACTCACCCCTCCACTTT. Translation: CASSVEGAVYSPLHF.

The chain recombines TRBV7-2 with TRBJ1-2, with 9 positions matching TRBD1. Germline values: CDR1 SGHTA, CDR2 FQGNSA. The junction had 6 bases not matched to a gene; V was cut back by 5 bases and J by 8 bases. The CDR3 length is 13 residues. CDR3 nucleotides: TGTGCCAGCAGCACTCACAGGGGGCTCGGCTACACCTTC. Amino acid sequence: CASSTHRGLGYTF.

The rearrangement joins TRBV5-1 to TRBJ2-2; 8 bases match TRBD1. The CDR3 length is 15 residues. From germline, CDR1 is SGHRS and CDR2 YFSETQ. Trimming at V came to 1 base and at J to 3 bases, leaving 2 bases not matched to a gene. CDR3 nucleotides: TGCGCCAGCAGCTTGAGGACAGGGTACACCGGGGAGCTGTTTTTT. It translates to CASSLRTGYTGELFF.

V is TRBV7-6 and J is TRBJ2-5, with D tentatively TRBD1 or TRBD2 (5 bases each). The CDR3 is 15 amino acids. Trimming cost V 5 bases and J 2 bases, with 15 bases left between them. Germline-derived CDR1 and CDR2 are SGHVS and FNYEAQ. CDR3: CASSAGTGKQETQYF. CDR3 nucleotide sequence: TGTGCCAGCAGCGCAGGGACGGGGAAACAAGAGACCCAGTACTTC. Looking up the rest from reference TRBV7-6 and TRBJ2-5 gives the full variable domain: GAGVSQSPRYKVTKRGQDVALRCDPISGHVSLYWYRQALGQGPEFLTYFNYEAQQDKSGLPNDRFSAERPEGSISTLTIQRTEQRDSAMYRCASSAGTGKQETQYFGPGTRLLVL.

The chain uses TRBV18 and TRBJ1-1, with 10 bases matching TRBD1. The V gene's germline CDR1 is KGHSH and CDR2 LQKENI. The CDR3 is 18 amino acids. V was pared by 6 bases and J by 6 bases, with 19 bases of the junction left unmatched. CDR3: CASSPLPGTGAQGAEAFF. The CDR3 DNA sequence: TGTGCCAGCTCCCCGTTGCCCGGGACAGGGGCGCAGGGGGCTGAAGCTTTCTTT.

The rearrangement links TRBV3-1 to TRBJ1-2; tentatively, D is TRBD1 (5 bases). From germline, CDR1 is LGHDT and CDR2 YNNKEL (reference sequence). The CDR3 extends over 12 amino acids. Trimming left V 7 bases short and J 8 bases short, with 14 bases between. CDR3 region: CASKGTAHGYTF. In DNA, the CDR3 is TGTGCCAGCAAGGGGACCGCCCACGGCTACACCTTC.

A few counts support this clonotype. This chain connects TRBV3-1 to TRBJ1-1, with D possibly TRBD1 on 5 matching bases. The CDR3 runs 13 residues. CDR1 is LGHDT and CDR2 is YNNKEL in the germline V gene (reference sequence). Deletions cut 5 bases from V and 8 bases from J, with 15 bases between. The CDR3 DNA sequence: TGTGCCAGCAGCAACCGGGACTTTGGAGAAGCTTTCTTT. Its translation is CASSNRDFGEAFF.

The chain combines TRBV19 with TRBJ2-5; 8 nucleotides line up with TRBD1. The V segment lost 8 bases and the J segment 5 bases; nucleotides outside the gene matches: 7. Germline V CDR1 and CDR2: LNHDA, SQIVND (reference sequence). This CDR3 has 13 residues. The CDR3 loop reads CASAQGAGETQYF. In DNA, the CDR3 is TGTGCCAGTGCTCAGGGGGCCGGGGAGACCCAGTACTTC.